Shown below are 2 T cell receptor beta chains from a single sample sequenced in a study of multiple sclerosis patients with progressive multifocal leukoencephalopathy. The time point here: around 13 months of natalizumab therapy. Libraries were prepared by immunoSEQ multiplex PCR; TCRdb keeps only in-frame clonotypes and omits some of them. The data contain about 25,000 clones, about 91% of them seen just once; the ten biggest clones take up about 2%. Specimen: PBMCs, collected from a patient treated with natalizumab. The receptors originated from a man aged 25-45 years with multiple sclerosis.

This chain connects TRBV6-1 to TRBJ2-7; D might be TRBD1 (5 bases). This CDR3 is 12 amino acids long. Trimming removed 3 bases at V and 6 bases at J, with 9 bases between. Germline-derived CDR1 and CDR2 are MNHNS and SASEGT. The CDR3 loop reads CASSDRAAEQYV. CDR3 sequence (DNA): TGTGCCAGCAGTGACAGGGCTGCCGAGCAGTACGTC.

This clone was seen a handful of times. The rearrangement links TRBV7-9 to TRBJ1-4; the D is unclear. Trimming removed 5 bases at V and 10 bases at J, with 20 bases between. Germline V CDR1 and CDR2: SEHNR, FQNEAQ (reference sequence). The CDR3 contains 15 residues. CDR3 in amino acids: CASSDPDSMEGKLFF. CDR3 DNA: TGTGCCAGCAGCGACCCGGACTCAATGGAAGGAAAACTGTTTTTT.